This T cell receptor (beta chain) stems from a study of Ad26.COV2.S vaccination and SARS-CoV-2 variants. Regarding the study as a whole: The study found similar non-spike TCR breadth in vaccine and placebo recipients.

Profiling relied on immunoSEQ multiplex PCR, and the TCRdb table lists in-frame clones only, not all of them. The sample carries roughly 680,000 clones, more than 70% recorded once. Treatment reported: around 19 received Ad26.COV2.S at low or high dose, single or two shots; roughly five received placebo; per-sample allocation not given. On day 63 after the first injection, vaccine and placebo recipients gave samples. The CDR3 spans 15 residues. V trimming: 5 bases; J trimming: 7 bases; junction bases outside the gene matches: 8. CDR1 and CDR2 from the germline V gene are LNHDA and SQIVND (reference sequence). Regarding this clone: What it recognizes is unknown.

This chain uses TRBV19 with TRBJ2-2, with 9 bases fitting TRBD2. The TCR sequence derives from a person aged 18-65 years who received the Ad26.COV2.S COVID-19 vaccine or a placebo. Sequenced here: peripheral blood, sampled in a trial of Ad26.COV2.S vaccine versus placebo. The CDR3 coding sequence is TGTGCCAGTAGTCAACGACTAGCGGAACGCGGGGAGCTGTTTTTT. It yields the protein CASSQRLAERGELFF.